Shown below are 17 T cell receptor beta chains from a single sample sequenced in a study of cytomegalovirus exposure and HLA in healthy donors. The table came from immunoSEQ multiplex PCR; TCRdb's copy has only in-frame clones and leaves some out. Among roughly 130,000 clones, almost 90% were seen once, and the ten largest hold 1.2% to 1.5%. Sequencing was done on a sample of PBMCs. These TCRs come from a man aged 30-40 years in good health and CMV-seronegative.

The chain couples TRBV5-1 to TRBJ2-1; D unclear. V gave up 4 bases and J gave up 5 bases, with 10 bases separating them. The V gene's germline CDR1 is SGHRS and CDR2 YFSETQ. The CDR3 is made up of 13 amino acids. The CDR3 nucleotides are TGCGCCAGCAGCCCGGCTAGTAACAATGAGCAGTTCTTC. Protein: CASSPASNNEQFF.

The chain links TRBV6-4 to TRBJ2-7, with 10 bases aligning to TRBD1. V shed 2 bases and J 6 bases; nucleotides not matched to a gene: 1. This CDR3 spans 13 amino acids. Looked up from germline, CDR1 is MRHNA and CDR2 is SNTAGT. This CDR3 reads CASSDRDRGEQYF. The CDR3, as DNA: TGTGCCAGCAGTGACCGGGACAGGGGCGAGCAGTACTTC.

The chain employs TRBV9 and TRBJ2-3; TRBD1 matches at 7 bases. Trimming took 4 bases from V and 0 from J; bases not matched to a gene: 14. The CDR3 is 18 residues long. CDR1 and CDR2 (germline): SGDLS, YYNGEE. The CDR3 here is CASSPRPGDRYSTDTQYF. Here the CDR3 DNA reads TGTGCCAGCAGCCCCAGGCCCGGGGACAGATATAGCACAGATACGCAGTATTTT.

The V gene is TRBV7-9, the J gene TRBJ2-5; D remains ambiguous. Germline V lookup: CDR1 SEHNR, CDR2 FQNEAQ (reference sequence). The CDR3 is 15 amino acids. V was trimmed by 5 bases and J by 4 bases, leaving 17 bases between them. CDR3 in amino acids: CASSPPTSSRETQYF. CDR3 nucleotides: TGTGCCAGCAGCCCTCCCACCTCTAGTCGAGAGACCCAGTACTTC.

The CDR3 region has the DNA TGTGCCAGCAGCTTGTCAGGGGAAGGTGAAAAACTGTTTTTT. Encoded protein: CASSLSGEGEKLFF. This chain joins TRBV7-9 and TRBJ1-4; D may be TRBD1 (6 bases). Trimming left V 3 bases short and J 7 bases short, with 12 bases between. The germline V gene has CDR1 SEHNR and CDR2 FQNEAQ (reference sequence). This CDR3 region has 14 residues.

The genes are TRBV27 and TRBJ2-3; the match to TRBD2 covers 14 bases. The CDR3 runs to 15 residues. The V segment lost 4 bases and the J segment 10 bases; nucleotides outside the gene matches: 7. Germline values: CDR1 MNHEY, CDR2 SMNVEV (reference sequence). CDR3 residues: CASSSGLAGVEAQYF. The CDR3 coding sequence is TGTGCCAGCAGTTCGGGACTAGCGGGAGTAGAGGCGCAGTATTTT.

In DNA, the CDR3 is TGCGCCAGCGGTACAGGGGGACAGCCCCAGCATTTT. It translates to CASGTGGQPQHF. The chain links TRBV10-1 to TRBJ1-5; 8 bases map to TRBD1. V lost 8 bases, J lost 7 bases, and 4 bases stayed unmatched. Germline V CDR1 and CDR2: WNHNN, SYGVQD (reference sequence). The CDR3 totals 12 residues.

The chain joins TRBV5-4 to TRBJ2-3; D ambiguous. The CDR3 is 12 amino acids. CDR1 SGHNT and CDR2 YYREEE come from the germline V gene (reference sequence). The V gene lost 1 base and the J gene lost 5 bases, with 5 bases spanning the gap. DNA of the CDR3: TGTGCCAGCAGCTTGAGCGAAGATACGCAGTATTTT. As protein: CASSLSEDTQYF.

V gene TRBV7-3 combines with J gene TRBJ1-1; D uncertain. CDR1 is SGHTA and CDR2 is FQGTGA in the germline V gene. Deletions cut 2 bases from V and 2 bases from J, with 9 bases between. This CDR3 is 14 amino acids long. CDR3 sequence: CASSLGGTNTEAFF. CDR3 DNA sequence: TGTGCCAGCAGCTTAGGAGGTACCAACACTGAAGCTTTCTTT.

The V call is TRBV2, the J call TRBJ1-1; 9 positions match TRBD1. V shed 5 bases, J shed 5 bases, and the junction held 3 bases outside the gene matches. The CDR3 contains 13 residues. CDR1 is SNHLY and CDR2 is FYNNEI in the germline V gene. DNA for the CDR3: TGTGCCAGCAGTACAGGGGGCGCGACTGAAGCTTTCTTT. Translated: CASSTGGATEAFF. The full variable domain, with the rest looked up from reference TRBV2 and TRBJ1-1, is EPEVTQTPSHQVTQMGQEVILRCVPISNHLYFYWYRQILGQKVEFLVSFYNNEISEKSEIFDDQFSVERPDGSNFTLKIRSTKLEDSAMYFCASSTGGATEAFFGQGTRLTVV.

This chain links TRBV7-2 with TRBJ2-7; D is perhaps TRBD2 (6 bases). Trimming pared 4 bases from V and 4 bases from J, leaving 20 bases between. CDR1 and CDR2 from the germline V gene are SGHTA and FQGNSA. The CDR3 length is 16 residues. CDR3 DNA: TGTGCCAGCAGCTCCCTGGGGGGACGATTGTATTACGAGCAGTACTTC. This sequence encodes CASSSLGGRLYYEQYF.

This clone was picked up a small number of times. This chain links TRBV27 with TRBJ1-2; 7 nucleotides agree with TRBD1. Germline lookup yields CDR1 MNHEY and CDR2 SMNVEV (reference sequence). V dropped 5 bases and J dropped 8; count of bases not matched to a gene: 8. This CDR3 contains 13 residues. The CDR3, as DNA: TGTGCCAGCAGTCCCGGGACAGTGATCGGCTACACCTTC. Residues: CASSPGTVIGYTF.

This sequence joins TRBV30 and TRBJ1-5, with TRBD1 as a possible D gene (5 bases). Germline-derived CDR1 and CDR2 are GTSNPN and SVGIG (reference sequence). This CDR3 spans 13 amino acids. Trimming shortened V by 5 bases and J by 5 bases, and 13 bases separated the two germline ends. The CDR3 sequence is CAWQTGPYQPQHF. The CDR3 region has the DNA TGTGCCTGGCAAACAGGACCCTATCAGCCCCAGCATTTT. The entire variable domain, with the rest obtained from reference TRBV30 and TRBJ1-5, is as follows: SQTIHQWPATLVQPVGSPLSLECTVEGTSNPNLYWYRQAAGRGLQLLFYSVGIGQISSEVPQNLSASRPQDRQFILSSKKLLLSDSGFYLCAWQTGPYQPQHFGDGTRLSIL.

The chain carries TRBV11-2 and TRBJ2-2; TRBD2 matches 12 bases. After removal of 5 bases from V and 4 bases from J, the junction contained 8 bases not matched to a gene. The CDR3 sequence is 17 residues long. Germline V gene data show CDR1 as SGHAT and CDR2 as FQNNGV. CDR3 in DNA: TGTGCCAGCAGCCCTCGAGGGACTAGCGGGCCCACCGGGGAGCTGTTTTTT. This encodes CASSPRGTSGPTGELFF.

The CDR3 reads CASGQGVEAFF. The DNA for the CDR3 is TGTGCCAGCGGACAGGGCGTTGAAGCTTTCTTT. The rearrangement uses TRBV18 and TRBJ1-1, with 8 bases matching TRBD1. Germline CDR1 reads KGHSH; CDR2 reads LQKENI. This CDR3 is built from 11 residues. The V and J ends lost 8 bases and 7 bases, in that order; junction bases with no gene match: 3.

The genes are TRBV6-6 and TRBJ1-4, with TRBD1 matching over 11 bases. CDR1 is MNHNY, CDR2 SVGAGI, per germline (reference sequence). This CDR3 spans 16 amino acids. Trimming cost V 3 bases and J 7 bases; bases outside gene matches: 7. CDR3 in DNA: TGTGCCAGCAGTTATGGATCCGGGACAGGGGGTGAAAAACTGTTTTTT. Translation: CASSYGSGTGGEKLFF.

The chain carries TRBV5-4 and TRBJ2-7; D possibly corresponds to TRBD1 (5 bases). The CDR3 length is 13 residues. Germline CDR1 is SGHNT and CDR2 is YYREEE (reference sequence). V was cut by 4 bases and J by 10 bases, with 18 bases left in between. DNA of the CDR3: TGTGCCAGCAGCCCATTCCAGGGTTTGGGTCAGTACTTC. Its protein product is CASSPFQGLGQYF. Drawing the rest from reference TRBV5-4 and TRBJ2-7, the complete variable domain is ETGVTQSPTHLIKTRGQQVTLRCSSQSGHNTVSWYQQALGQGPQFIFQYYREEENGRGNFPPRFSGLQFPNYSSELNVNALELDDSALYLCASSPFQGLGQYFGPGTRLTVT.